The source of this T cell receptor (beta chain) is a study of T cells in Graves' hyperthyroidism and ophthalmopathy (dated by TCRdb to the late 2010s). With regard to the full study: Peripheral blood samples were taken at the time of initial diagnosis, prior to any treatment. A discovery cohort of roughly 96 patients, 43 with Graves' ophthalmopathy and over 55 with stable Graves' hyperthyroidism, was used to find distinguishing TCR V-J signatures. Whether ophthalmopathy could be predicted prospectively was tested in an independent validation cohort made up of roughly 19 hyperthyroidism patients plus 17 patients who later progressed to ophthalmopathy. The 100 discovery patients were divided at random into training and test sets in a 7:3 ratio. In about 6 Graves' hyperthyroidism patients, the study also compared T-cell repertoires from thyroid tissue with T-cell repertoires from blood. Following sampling, methimazole starting at 30 mg daily was given to hyperthyroidism patients, and high-dose intravenous methylprednisolone was given to ophthalmopathy patients. TCR Vbeta CDR3 sequencing of 130 to 150 peripheral blood samples (43 ophthalmopathy, over 70 hyperthyroidism and around 17 progressor patients) is reported in the paper. Findings and caveats that apply to the study as a whole: In validation, the model predicted progression to ophthalmopathy with around 71% sensitivity and less than 80% specificity, a median of 6.5 months before onset. A model built on a 13 V-J signature distinguished ophthalmopathy from stable hyperthyroidism, reaching 85% to 90% sensitivity and around 82% specificity in cross-validation and 80%/75% in testing. Blood samples also contained most of the expanded thyroid clonotypes (frequency above 0.001), which suggests that blood repertoires may reflect thyroid immune responses. Sample size was not statistically predetermined, and investigators were not blinded to group allocation.

A patient counted as having stable Graves' hyperthyroidism if no progression to ophthalmopathy occurred over 18 months of follow-up. Hyperthyroidism patients were newly diagnosed, had a disease duration of under 2 months, and were aged 18 to 65 years. Exclusion was applied to patients with uncontrolled infections, other autoimmune diseases, pregnancy or lactation. Diagnoses relied on clinical symptoms, serum thyroxine and TRAb, thyroid ultrasound and orbital computed tomography. PBMCs were isolated from about 9.2 ml of fresh peripheral blood by Ficoll-Paque density gradient centrifugation. Total RNA was extracted using Trizol reagent, and RNA quality was assessed on an Agilent 2100 Bioanalyzer. This clonotype came up many times. Its specific antigen is unknown. Qualities for individual bases were not recorded, and no much larger clone is one base off. Amplification of TCR beta CDR3 regions was carried out from RNA transcripts. For the first round of RT-PCR on the TCR CDR3, the HTBI primer set was used together with the Qiagen OneStep RT-PCR kit. A second multiplex PCR round built the libraries, followed by size selection and purification. Sequencing of the libraries was done on an Illumina HiSeq2000 using paired-end 100 bp reads. The original pipeline was this. SOAPnuke was used to process the raw data, with reads discarded if the reads contained adapters or uncalled bases, had a mean Phred below 15, or lacked an exact constant-primer or identifier match. High-quality paired reads were merged using COPE v1.2.5, and each unique nucleotide sequence was defined as a clonotype. Clonotypes were aligned to IMGT TRBV, TRBD and TRBJ reference segments using MiTCR v1.1. Only V-J combinations with frequency above 0.0001, covering 99% to 99.2% of repertoires, were analysed. The TCS score was defined as the ratio of F50 (clonal expansion) to E x V (chaos), calculated using BLOSUM62-based TCRdist between CDR3 peptides within each V-J. Welch's t-statistics and random forest reduced 450 to 600 V-J features to around 14, which were used in a naive Bayes classifier (R e1071). Clones were called with MiXCR by TCRdb after fastp trimmed the public reads at Q25, and only in-frame beta chains were retained. Rows are unified per CDR3 protein, each entry keeping the most common DNA and genes. The V and J calls shown here were made by TCRdb, not taken from the authors' results. This sample holds about 700,000 distinct CDR3 sequences; 14% were observed only once. Jointly, the top ten make up roughly 10% of the sample.

V is cut by 6 bases and J by 3 bases, and the space between the germline ends is 12 bases. CDR1 and CDR2 are drawn from the germline V gene (reference sequence): SEHNR, FQNEAQ. The CDR3 covers 13 residues, taking in both the cysteine and the phenylalanine. The only DNA kept is the CDR3, 39 bases in frame from the first base. The clonotype was recovered from a woman between 18 and 29 years old with Graves' hyperthyroidism. This chain joins TRBV7-9 to TRBJ2-7; a tentative D call is TRBD2 (5 bases match). The specimen sequenced was blood. The encoded CDR3 is CASSSGLHYEQYF. At the DNA level, the sequence is TGTGCCAGCAGTTCCGGACTCCACTACGAGCAGTACTTC.